This T cell receptor beta chain was recorded in a study of T cell responses to AZD1222 COVID-19 vaccine. The CDR3 has 17 residues. Germline V lookup: CDR1 SGHDT, CDR2 YYEEEE. Between the trimmed V and J ends, which lost 4 bases and 2 bases, there was a span of 20 bases. With respect to this clone: Its antigen is unidentified.

Study outcomes and limitations: Spike was spanned by vaccine-associated CD4 TCRs, which were dominant at 160-218 and 743-854. Close to half of all spike-specific TCRs reportedly target regions of the variants that are unmutated. AZD1222 recipients seropositive at baseline numbered only six.

The assay was immunoSEQ multiplex PCR, and TCRdb's table has in-frame clones only and misses some. The sample contains 100,000 or so clones, 85% to 90% of which appear only once. The source of this sequence is an adult in good health. The rearrangement uses TRBV5-6 and TRBJ2-3; a weak D match, TRBD2 (6 bases). Source: peripheral blood, taken on day 0 of AZD1222 vaccination. The CDR3 bases are TGTGCCAGCAGCGCCGGTTATGCGGGGCCCCACACAGATACGCAGTATTTT. Protein sequence: CASSAGYAGPHTDTQYF.